This TCR beta chain originates from a study of response to subunit inactivated influenza vaccine. Each CDR3 protein is one row after TCRdb ran MiXCR on the RT-PCR reads. The table records about 180,000 distinct CDR3 sequences, about 10% of them present only once. The sample holds many counts of this clonotype. This receptor was obtained from a man between 45 and 60 years old who received an inactivated influenza vaccine. The material was non-naive T cells sorted from PBMCs, obtained on the day of vaccination.

The chain's CDR3 is CASSSGTGPTDTQYF. The CDR3, as DNA: TGCGCCAGCAGCTCCGGGACAGGGCCCACAGATACGCAGTATTTT. The chain carries TRBV5-1 and TRBJ2-3; 9 bases fit TRBD1. J gave up 2 bases and V 3 bases, and 4 bases lay outside the gene matches. The germline CDR1 and CDR2 sequences are SGHRS and YFSETQ. The CDR3 has 15 amino acids.